This T cell receptor beta chain was documented in a study of metastatic and nonmetastatic thyroid tumors. Study-wide findings and caveats: Malignant tumors reportedly showed significantly higher TCR beta diversity than benign nodules in both blood and tumor.

Every patient underwent thyroid surgery untreated. In the original analysis: To classify distant metastasis in papillary thyroid cancer, a model was built from CDR3 differences across clinicopathological groups. TCRdb reprocessed the PCR reads using MiXCR. What appears here as the V and J calls and clone size reflects TCRdb's work, not the paper's. The sample has 15,000 to 20,000 clones, just under 35% seen once; the top ten hold 9.5% to 11%. The table lists this clone with a count of one. The antigen is undetermined. The sequence came from a male donor with papillary thyroid cancer or a benign thyroid nodule (not recorded which). Some clones in this sample may be carry-over from other donors' samples. Input material: tumor tissue.

CDR3 region: CASRVTRRYEQYF. CDR3 in DNA: TGTGCCAGCCGGGTGACACGCCGCTACGAGCAGTACTTC. This sequence joins TRBV18 and TRBJ2-7; unclear D gene. The CDR3 sequence is 13 residues long. V was pared by 8 bases and J by 3 bases, with 14 bases between. Germline V gene data show CDR1 as KGHSH and CDR2 as LQKENI.